This note documents a single T cell receptor (beta chain) sequence. These data are taken from a study of Ad26.COV2.S vaccination and SARS-CoV-2 variants. TCRdb's copy holds only in-frame clones and misses some; the assay was immunoSEQ multiplex PCR. The sample holds about 460,000 clones; 80% to 90% are singletons and the top ten take over 1.5%. The treatment denotes: around 19 received Ad26.COV2.S at low or high dose, single or two shots; roughly 5 received placebo; per-sample allocation not given. The samples date from day 63 after the first vaccine or placebo injection. The sequences come from peripheral blood, collected in a trial of Ad26.COV2.S vaccine versus placebo. The sequence came from a person between 18 and 65 years old who received the Ad26.COV2.S COVID-19 vaccine or a placebo.

The CDR3 spells CASRTGGSGSPLHF. DNA of the CDR3: TGTGCCAGCAGAACAGGGGGCAGTGGTTCACCCCTCCACTTT. The V call is TRBV6-5, the J call TRBJ1-6, with 9 bases that match TRBD1. The V gene's germline CDR1 is MNHEY and CDR2 SVGAGI. The CDR3 is 14 amino acids. Losses at the gene ends were 6 bases for V and 9 bases for J; bases not matched to a gene: 6.